This T cell receptor (beta chain) is drawn from a study of T cell responses to AZD1222 COVID-19 vaccine (dated by TCRdb to the early 2020s). In the study overall: Because spike-specific TCR depth and breadth did not differ between the two schedules, AZD1222 recipients who got a second dose at roughly 4 weeks were pooled with those who got a second dose at roughly 12 weeks. A total of 233 trial participants underwent TCR sequencing, of whom 207 had received two doses of AZD1222 and around 25 had received two doses of the MenACWY control vaccine. Trial participants were enrolled by age into 18-55, 56-69 and 70-plus year subgroups, with approximately 160, 26 and 62 TCR-sequenced participants respectively. Paper-wide results and their limitations: Only five to seven AZD1222 recipients were SARS-CoV-2 seropositive at baseline, limiting conclusions about previously exposed vaccinees. Participants were mostly white British and included more females than males, and it was suggested by the authors that clonal diversity may have been underestimated. Spike-specific TCR breadth and depth rose significantly after two AZD1222 doses compared with day 0 and with MenACWY recipients. No day 14 peak-response samples were available, so repertoires were characterized only after the peak T cell response. Reportedly, close to half of the unique spike-specific TCRs recognized epitopes lying outside the regions that are mutated in the B.1.351 and B.1.1.7 variants. In the small 56-69-year group, the increase in depth fell short of significance, most likely because of low power. The whole spike protein was spanned by vaccine-associated CD4 TCRs, and dominant responses were seen in regions 160-218 and 743-854.

The CDR3 regions of human TCRbeta chains were analyzed by immunosequencing. The authors' analysis ran thus. Repertoire TCRs were matched against a reference library of SARS-CoV-2-specific TCRs generated with the MIRA antigen-specificity platform. Breadth meant the fraction of unique TCRs that were SARS-CoV-2-associated, whereas depth meant the fraction of total T cells that were SARS-CoV-2-associated. Using the MIRA data, each spike-specific TCR was mapped to the spike region that the TCR reacts to and placed in a CD4 or CD8 class. Log10-transformed breadth and depth values were compared by one-way ANOVA with Sidak's multiple comparisons tests. The table was pulled from immuneACCESS by TCRdb, which kept in-frame rearrangements only. Such tables lose some clones; where checked, under half of the loss comes from unresolved V genes, and the rest has no known cause. The V and J calls and clone size were taken over from that table, and D and trimming were inferred from the DNA. In this sample the table shows about 140,000 clones, roughly 90% of which occur a single time. The top ten hold about 4.8% of the sample.

Including the terminal cysteine and phenylalanine, the CDR3 comprises 15 residues. CDR3 DNA is the only sequence kept; it has 45 bases, read in frame from the first base. Here V drops 8 bases and J drops 4 bases, and the junction holds 13 bases not matched to any gene. CDR1 and CDR2 are drawn from the germline V gene: MRHNA, SNTAGT. The time point label on this specimen signifies: baseline before first vaccination. Vaccinee samples came from UK trials COV001 and COV002, including a single-blind randomized controlled phase 2/3 trial of AZD1222 (ChAdOx1 nCoV-19) in healthy adults. For TCRbeta chain sequencing, PBMC samples were collected from trial participants at day 0 and at day 28 after the second dose. Details on this clone: Which antigen it targets is not known. The sample holds no much larger clone one base away, and base qualities are not on file.

The input for sequencing was peripheral blood, taken on day 0 of AZD1222 vaccination. The rearranged chain carries TRBV6-4 and TRBJ1-2, with TRBD1 matching 7 junction bases. The clonotype originates from an adult in good health. The DNA reads TGTGCCAGCGCAAGGGGTCAGGGGGAAGCCTATGGCTACACCTTC. Protein translation: CASARGQGEAYGYTF.